The present entry profiles one TCR beta chain with its context. Trimming removed 9 bases from V and 1 base from J, with 9 bases in between. Germline V gives CDR1 SNHLY, CDR2 FYNNEI. The CDR3 runs 12 residues. Using immunoSEQ multiplex PCR, the repertoire was profiled, and TCRdb retains in-frame clones only, with some absent. The sample lists 80,000 or so clones; 98% were seen once. These data are taken from a study of technical replicates of blood from a handful of donors. This receptor was identified in a human donor in good health. The chain uses TRBV2 and TRBJ1-1, with D possibly matching TRBD1 (5 bases). Sequencing used T cells isolated from PBMCs. CDR3 region: CARATGNTEAFF. The CDR3 coding sequence is TGTGCCAGAGCTACAGGGAACACTGAAGCTTTCTTT.